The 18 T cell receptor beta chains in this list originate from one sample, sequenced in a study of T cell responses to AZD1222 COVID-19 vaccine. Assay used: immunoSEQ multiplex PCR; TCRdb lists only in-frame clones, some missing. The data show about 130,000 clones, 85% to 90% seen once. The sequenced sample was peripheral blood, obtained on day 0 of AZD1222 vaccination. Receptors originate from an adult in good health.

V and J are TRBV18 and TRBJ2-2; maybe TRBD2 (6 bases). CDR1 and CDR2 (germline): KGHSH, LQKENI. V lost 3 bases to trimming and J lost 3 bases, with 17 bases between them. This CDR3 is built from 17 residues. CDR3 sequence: CASSPTGGTAHTGELFF. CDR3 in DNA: TGTGCCAGCTCACCGACCGGCGGGACTGCGCACACCGGGGAGCTGTTTTTT.

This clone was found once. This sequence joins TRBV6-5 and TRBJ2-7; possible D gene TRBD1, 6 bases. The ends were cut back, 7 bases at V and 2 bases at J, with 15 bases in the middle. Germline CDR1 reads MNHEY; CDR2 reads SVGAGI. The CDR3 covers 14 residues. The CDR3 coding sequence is TGTGCCAGCACCAAGGGGTCAGGGGCCTACGAGCAGTACTTC. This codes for CASTKGSGAYEQYF.

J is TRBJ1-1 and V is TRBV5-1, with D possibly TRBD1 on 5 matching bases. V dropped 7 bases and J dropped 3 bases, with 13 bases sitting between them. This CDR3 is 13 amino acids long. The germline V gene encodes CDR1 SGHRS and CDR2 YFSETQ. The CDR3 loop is CASHGTRDTEAFF. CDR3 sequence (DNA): TGCGCCAGCCACGGGACCCGGGACACTGAAGCTTTCTTT.

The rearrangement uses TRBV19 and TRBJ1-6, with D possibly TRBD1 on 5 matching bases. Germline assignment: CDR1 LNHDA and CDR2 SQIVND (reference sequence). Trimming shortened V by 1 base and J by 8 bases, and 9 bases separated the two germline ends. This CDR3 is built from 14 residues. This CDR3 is CASSIGQIHSPLHF. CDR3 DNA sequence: TGTGCCAGTAGTATAGGACAGATCCATTCACCCCTCCACTTT.

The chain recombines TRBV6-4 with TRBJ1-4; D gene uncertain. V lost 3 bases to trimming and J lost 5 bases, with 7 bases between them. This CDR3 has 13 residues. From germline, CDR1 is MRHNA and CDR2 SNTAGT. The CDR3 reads CASSESANEKLFF. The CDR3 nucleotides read TGTGCCAGCAGTGAAAGTGCCAATGAAAAACTGTTTTTT.

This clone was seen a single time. The CDR3 protein is CATGQNYGYTF. CDR3 nucleotides: TGTGCCACCGGACAGAACTATGGCTACACCTTC. V and J are TRBV6-5 and TRBJ1-2, with D possibly matching TRBD1 (6 bases). The CDR3 has 11 residues. Trimming stripped 10 bases from V and 2 bases from J, with 8 bases between. Per the germline V gene, CDR1 is MNHEY and CDR2 is SVGAGI.

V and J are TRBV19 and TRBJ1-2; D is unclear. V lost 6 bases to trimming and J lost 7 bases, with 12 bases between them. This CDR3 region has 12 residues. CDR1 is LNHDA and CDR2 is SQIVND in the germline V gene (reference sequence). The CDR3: CASRPWAGGYTF. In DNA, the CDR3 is TGTGCCAGTAGACCCTGGGCAGGTGGCTACACCTTC.

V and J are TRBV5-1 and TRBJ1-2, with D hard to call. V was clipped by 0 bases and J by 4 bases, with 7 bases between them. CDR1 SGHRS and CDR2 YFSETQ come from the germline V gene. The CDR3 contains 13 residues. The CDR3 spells CASSLGQSYGYTF. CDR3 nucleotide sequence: TGCGCCAGCAGCTTGGGACAATCCTATGGCTACACCTTC.

CDR3 DNA: TGTACAATTCAGGGGCTAGGGCAGCCCCAGCATTTT. Translating it yields CTIQGLGQPQHF. V usage is TRBV28 and J usage is TRBJ1-5, with D tentatively TRBD1 (6 bases). The CDR3 runs to 12 residues. Looked up from germline, CDR1 is MDHEN and CDR2 is SYDVKM. Full variable domain (rest looked up from reference TRBV28 and TRBJ1-5): DVKVTQSSRYLVKRTGEKVFLECVQDMDHENMFWYRQDPGLGLRLIYFSYDVKMKEKGDIPEGYSVSREKKERFSLILESASTNQTSMYLCTIQGLGQPQHFGDGTRLSIL.

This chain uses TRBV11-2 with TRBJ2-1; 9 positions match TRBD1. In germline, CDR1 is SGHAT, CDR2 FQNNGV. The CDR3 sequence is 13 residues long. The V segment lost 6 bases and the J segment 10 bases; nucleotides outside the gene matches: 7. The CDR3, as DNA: TGTGCCAGCAGGGTACAGGGGGCGCACGAGCAGTTCTTC. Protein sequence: CASRVQGAHEQFF.

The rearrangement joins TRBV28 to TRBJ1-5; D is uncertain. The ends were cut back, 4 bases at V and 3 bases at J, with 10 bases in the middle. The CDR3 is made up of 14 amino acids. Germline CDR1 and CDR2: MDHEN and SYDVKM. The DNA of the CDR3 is TGTGCCAGCAGTTCCCAGAGATTCAATCAGCCCCAGCATTTT. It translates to CASSSQRFNQPQHF.

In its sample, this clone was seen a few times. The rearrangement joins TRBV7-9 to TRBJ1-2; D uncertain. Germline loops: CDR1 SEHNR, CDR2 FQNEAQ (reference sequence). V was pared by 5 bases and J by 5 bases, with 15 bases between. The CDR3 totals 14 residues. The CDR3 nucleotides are TGTGCCAGCAGCATGAACGGGCCCTGGTATGGCTACACCTTC. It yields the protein CASSMNGPWYGYTF.

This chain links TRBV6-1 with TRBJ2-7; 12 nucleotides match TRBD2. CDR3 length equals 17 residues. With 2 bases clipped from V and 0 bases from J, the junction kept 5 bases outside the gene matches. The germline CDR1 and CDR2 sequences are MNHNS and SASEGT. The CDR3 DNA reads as TGTGCCAGCAGTGAATATGGACTAGCGGGATTCTCCTACGAGCAGTACTTC. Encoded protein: CASSEYGLAGFSYEQYF.

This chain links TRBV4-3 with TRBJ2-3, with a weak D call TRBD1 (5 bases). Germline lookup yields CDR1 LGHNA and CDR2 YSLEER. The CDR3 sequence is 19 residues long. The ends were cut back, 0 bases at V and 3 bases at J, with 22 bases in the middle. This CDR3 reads CASSQDRQGGDRVTDTQYF. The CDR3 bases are TGCGCCAGCAGCCAAGATCGGCAGGGTGGGGATAGGGTAACAGATACGCAGTATTTT.

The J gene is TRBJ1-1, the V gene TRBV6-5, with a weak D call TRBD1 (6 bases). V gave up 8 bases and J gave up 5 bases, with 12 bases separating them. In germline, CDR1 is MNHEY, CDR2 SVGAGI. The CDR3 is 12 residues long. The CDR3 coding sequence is TGTGCCAGCTTAGGGGGGAGAACTGAAGCTTTCTTT. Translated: CASLGGRTEAFF.

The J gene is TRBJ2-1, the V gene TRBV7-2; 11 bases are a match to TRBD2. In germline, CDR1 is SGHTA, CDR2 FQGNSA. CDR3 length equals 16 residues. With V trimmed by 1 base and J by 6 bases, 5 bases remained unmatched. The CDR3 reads CASSLGTSGPSNEQFF. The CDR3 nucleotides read TGTGCCAGCAGCTTAGGGACTAGCGGGCCCTCCAATGAGCAGTTCTTC. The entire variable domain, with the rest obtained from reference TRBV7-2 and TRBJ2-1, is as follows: GAGVSQSPSNKVTEKGKDVELRCDPISGHTALYWYRQSLGQGLEFLIYFQGNSAPDKSGLPSDRFSAERTGGSVSTLTIQRTQQEDSAVYLCASSLGTSGPSNEQFFGPGTRLTVL.

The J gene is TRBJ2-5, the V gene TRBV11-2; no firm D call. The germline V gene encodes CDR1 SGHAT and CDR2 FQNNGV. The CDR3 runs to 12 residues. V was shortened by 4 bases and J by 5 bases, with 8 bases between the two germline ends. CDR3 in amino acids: CASSSSRETQYF. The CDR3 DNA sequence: TGTGCCAGCAGCTCTTCAAGGGAGACCCAGTACTTC.

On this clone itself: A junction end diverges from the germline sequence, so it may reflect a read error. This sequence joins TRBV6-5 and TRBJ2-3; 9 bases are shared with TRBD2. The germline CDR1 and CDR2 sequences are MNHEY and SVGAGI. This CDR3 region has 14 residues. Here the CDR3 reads CASRAGTSRDTQYF. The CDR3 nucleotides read TGTGCCAGCAGAGCCGGGACTAGCAGAGATACGCAGTATTTT.